This T cell receptor beta chain was observed in a study of shared clonotypes between healthy human individuals. In the study's own analysis: Because ImmunoSEQ provided only junction sequences with no quality scores, the filtering differed. Generated by immunoSEQ multiplex PCR, the TCRdb table keeps only in-frame clones and is missing some. Clone size and V and J calls were adopted from that table, with D and trimming inferred from the DNA. The table records over 2 million clones, 95% of them present only once. V was cut by 0 bases and J by 2 bases, with 10 bases left in between. The CDR3 spans 15 residues. Per germline, CDR1 SGHRS and CDR2 YFSETQ.

This TCR derives from a man between 18 and 35 years old in good health. Material: naive CD4+ T cells sorted from blood. Regarding subset: CD45RA+ positively selected. J is TRBJ2-3 and V is TRBV5-1; D is unclear. This CDR3 is CASSLGIAFTDTQYF. CDR3 in DNA: TGCGCCAGCAGCTTGGGGATAGCATTCACAGATACGCAGTATTTT.